This section outlines one T cell receptor beta chain sequence together with its context. Which antigen it targets is not known. No qualities accompany the bases; no much larger clone lies one base away. Amplification of TCR beta CDR3 regions was carried out from RNA transcripts. The TCR CDR3 was subjected to a first round of RT-PCR using the HTBI primer set and the Qiagen OneStep RT-PCR kit. A second multiplex PCR round built the libraries, followed by size selection and purification. Libraries were sequenced paired-end with 100 bp reads on an Illumina HiSeq2000. Per the authors' processing: SOAPnuke was used to process the raw data, with reads discarded if the reads contained adapters or uncalled bases, had a mean Phred below 15, or lacked an exact constant-primer or identifier match. COPE v1.2.5 was used to merge the high-quality paired reads, and each unique nucleotide sequence was defined as a clonotype. MiTCR v1.1 was used to align the clonotypes against IMGT TRBV, TRBD and TRBJ reference segments. The analysis was restricted to V-J combinations with a frequency above 0.0001, which together covered over 99% of the repertoires. A TCS score was defined as the ratio between F50 (clonal expansion) and ExV (chaos), using BLOSUM62-based TCRdist between CDR3 peptides within each V-J. Welch's t-statistics and random forest reduced roughly 530 V-J features to 10 to 15, which were used in a naive Bayes classifier (R e1071). TCRdb reanalyzed the raw reads on its own, using fastp at Q25 for trimming and MiXCR for clone calling, and kept in-frame beta chains. Rows are combined by CDR3 protein, so each entry shows the most common genes and DNA. These V and J calls are TCRdb output, not the study's own analysis. This sample gives about 720,000 distinct CDR3 sequences in total; about 15% of them show up just once. The ten largest make up about 8.4% of the sample.

Spanning cysteine to phenylalanine, the CDR3 consists of 15 amino acids. Only the CDR3 part of the read is kept: 45 bases, read in frame from the first base. The germline V gene (reference sequence) sets CDR1 to SEHNR and CDR2 to FQNEAQ. V has 5 bases trimmed and J has 6 bases trimmed; junction bases matching no gene number 11. This record comes from a study of T cells in Graves' hyperthyroidism and ophthalmopathy (dated by TCRdb to the late 2010s). About the study as a whole: Peripheral blood samples were taken at the time of initial diagnosis, prior to any treatment. Thyroid tissue and blood T-cell repertoires from more than five Graves' hyperthyroidism patients were also compared in the study. Once sampling was done, hyperthyroidism patients were given methimazole at a starting dose of 30 mg daily, whereas ophthalmopathy patients were given high-dose intravenous methylprednisolone. The paper reports TCR Vbeta CDR3 sequencing of some 140 peripheral blood samples: 43 ophthalmopathy, roughly 74 hyperthyroidism and approximately 17 progressor patients. The roughly 100 discovery patients were randomly divided into training and test sets at a 7:3 ratio. A discovery cohort of approximately 100 patients, about 43 with Graves' ophthalmopathy and approximately 55 with stable Graves' hyperthyroidism, was used to find distinguishing TCR V-J signatures. Prospective prediction of ophthalmopathy was tested in an independent validation cohort consisting of about 20 hyperthyroidism patients and around 16 patients who later progressed to ophthalmopathy.

A patient counted as having stable Graves' hyperthyroidism if no progression to ophthalmopathy occurred over 18 months of follow-up. Hyperthyroidism patients were newly diagnosed, had a disease duration of under 2 months, and were aged 18 to 65 years. Patients with uncontrolled infections, other autoimmune diseases, pregnancy or lactation were excluded. Diagnoses were based on clinical symptoms, serum thyroxine and TRAb, thyroid ultrasound and orbital computed tomography. PBMCs were separated from roughly 9.6 ml of fresh peripheral blood using Ficoll-Paque density gradient centrifugation. Trizol reagent was used to extract total RNA, and RNA quality was then checked on an Agilent 2100 Bioanalyzer. What the authors observed across the whole study: Blood samples also contained most of the expanded thyroid clonotypes (frequency above 0.001), which suggests that blood repertoires may reflect thyroid immune responses. In validation, progression to ophthalmopathy was predicted by the model with about 70% sensitivity and approximately 78% specificity, a median of 6.5 months before onset. A model built on a 13 V-J signature distinguished ophthalmopathy from stable hyperthyroidism, reaching approximately 89% sensitivity and around 81% specificity in cross-validation and 80%/75% in testing. No statistical method was used to set the sample size in advance, and investigators knew the group allocation.

The sequencing sample was made of blood. Recombination connected TRBV7-9 to TRBJ2-3; TRBD1 matches 7 bases in the middle. The TCR comes from a man between 18 and 29 years old with Graves' hyperthyroidism. The CDR3 protein is CASSRRRQGVDTQYF. The bases read TGTGCCAGCAGCCGACGCCGACAGGGAGTGGATACGCAGTATTTT.